Presented here are 9 T cell receptor beta chains from one specimen sequenced in a study of cytomegalovirus exposure and HLA in healthy donors. The primer mix had 60 Vbeta and 13 Jbeta primers. Produced via immunoSEQ multiplex PCR; TCRdb's table is partial and in-frame only. Of 100,000 to 150,000 clones in the sample, 75% to 85% were seen once. Material: PBMCs. The receptors shown here come from a male donor in good health and CMV-seronegative.

V and J are TRBV28 and TRBJ1-5; tentatively, D is TRBD1 (5 bases). Trimming left V 2 bases short and J 3 bases short, with 11 bases between. Germline V gene sequence: CDR1 MDHEN, CDR2 SYDVKM. The CDR3 is 15 amino acids. The CDR3 nucleotides read TGTGCCAGCAGTTTAGCCGCAGGGTCCAATCAGCCCCAGCATTTT. Translation gives CASSLAAGSNQPQHF. The variable domain in full, with the rest retrieved from reference TRBV28 and TRBJ1-5, is DVKVTQSSRYLVKRTGEKVFLECVQDMDHENMFWYRQDPGLGLRLIYFSYDVKMKEKGDIPEGYSVSREKKERFSLILESASTNQTSMYLCASSLAAGSNQPQHFGDGTRLSIL.

This chain links TRBV18 with TRBJ2-7; tentative D call: TRBD2 (6 bases). The CDR3 spans 14 residues. Per germline, CDR1 KGHSH and CDR2 LQKENI. Trimming left V 3 bases short and J 5 bases short, with 14 bases between. The CDR3 nucleotides are TGTGCCAGCTCACCCCGGGACTTCGGACACGAGCAGTACTTC. Translating it yields CASSPRDFGHEQYF.

This clone was found a few times. V usage is TRBV5-4 and J usage is TRBJ1-2; 7 positions match TRBD1. The germline CDR1 and CDR2 sequences are SGHNT and YYREEE (reference sequence). Losses at the gene ends were 7 bases for V and 4 bases for J; bases not matched to a gene: 7. The CDR3 spans 13 residues. The CDR3 nucleotides read TGTGCCAGCCTTAATACAGGGGTCTATGGCTACACCTTC. Residues: CASLNTGVYGYTF.

The V gene is TRBV15, the J gene TRBJ2-1, with a tentative D call TRBD2 (7 bases). The CDR3 is 15 residues long. Germline-derived CDR1 and CDR2 are LNHNV and YYDKDF (reference sequence). Between the trimmed V and J ends, which lost 0 bases and 9 bases, there was a span of 15 bases. DNA for the CDR3: TGTGCCACCAGCAGAGACAGGGAGGGGGGAAGTGAGCAGTTCTTC. Its translation is CATSRDREGGSEQFF.

The chain recombines TRBV30 with TRBJ1-1, with 7 bases that match TRBD1. The germline gives CDR1 GTSNPN, CDR2 SVGIG (reference sequence). The CDR3 extends over 13 amino acids. The trim removed 4 bases at V and 4 bases at J, leaving 6 bases unmatched. CDR3 loop: CAWTRTGSTEAFF. CDR3 coding DNA: TGTGCCTGGACGAGGACAGGAAGCACTGAAGCTTTCTTT.

CDR3 sequence: CASSKAVRDREQFF. CDR3 DNA: TGTGCCAGCAGCAAAGCGGTAAGGGACAGAGAGCAGTTCTTC. This sequence joins TRBV21-1 and TRBJ2-1; the table's D call, TRBD1, has no DNA check behind it. TRBV21-1 is a listed pseudogene. The CDR3 extends over 14 amino acids.

The chain links TRBV27 to TRBJ2-5, with a weak D call TRBD1 (5 bases). The end of the DNA aligns better with TRBJ2-7, so the J call may be wrong. Germline V gene data show CDR1 as MNHEY and CDR2 as SMNVEV (reference sequence). The CDR3 has 13 residues. CDR3 in DNA: TGTGCCAGCAGCACAGGTTATTCCTACGAGCAGTACTTC. It codes for CASSTGYSYEQYF.

V usage is TRBV5-4 and J usage is TRBJ2-6; D gene ambiguous. Germline CDR1 reads SGHNT; CDR2 reads YYREEE (reference sequence). The CDR3 is made up of 16 amino acids. Trimming stripped 0 bases from V and 6 bases from J, with 13 bases between. Written as DNA, the CDR3 is TGTGCCAGCAGCTTGGGGCTGCGGCTTGAGGCCAACGTCCTGACTTTC. Protein product: CASSLGLRLEANVLTF.

The rearrangement uses TRBV7-9 and TRBJ1-1, with D hard to call. The CDR3 is 12 amino acids. Per germline, CDR1 SEHNR and CDR2 FQNEAQ (reference sequence). The germline V and J ends were trimmed by 5 bases and 7 bases, with 11 bases remaining between them. The DNA for the CDR3 is TGTGCCAGCAGCCGATTACACTATGAAGCTTTCTTT. The encoded protein is CASSRLHYEAFF.